Presented here are 18 T cell receptor beta chains from one specimen sequenced in a study of PD-1 blockade in classical Hodgkin lymphoma. The method was immunoSEQ multiplex PCR; TCRdb's version includes in-frame clones alone and lacks a portion of them. The top ten hold roughly 4% of the sample, which has more than 7,500 clones, 74% seen once. Each patient's relapse followed autologous stem cell transplantation, and brentuximab vedotin exposure varied. Negative selection with magnetic separation was used to purify CD4+ T cells from thawed PBMCs. The specimen was CD4+ T cells from blood, collected at baseline. The receptors stem from a human donor with classical Hodgkin lymphoma.

The chain has TRBV6-5 and TRBJ1-5; TRBD1 agrees at 7 bases. V dropped 2 bases and J dropped 9; count of bases not matched to a gene: 10. There are 15 residues in the CDR3. Germline V lookup: CDR1 MNHEY, CDR2 SVGAGI. CDR3 bases: TGTGCCAGCAGTTACGACAGGGAAGGGATGGGGCCCCAGCATTTT. Its translation: CASSYDREGMGPQHF.

V is TRBV5-1 and J is TRBJ2-5; D uncertain. Trimming shortened V by 4 bases and J by 2 bases, and 6 bases separated the two germline ends. The CDR3 has 12 amino acids. Per germline, CDR1 SGHRS and CDR2 YFSETQ. CDR3 in DNA: TGCGCCAGCAGCGACTTACAAGAGACCCAGTACTTC. The encoded protein is CASSDLQETQYF.

The V call is TRBV11-2, the J call TRBJ1-6; 9 bases align to TRBD1. J was trimmed by 8 bases and V by 4 bases; bases with no gene match: 12. The CDR3 sequence is 17 residues long. Germline V gene lookup returns CDR1 SGHAT and CDR2 FQNNGV. The CDR3 loop reads CASSSPAGTGRDSPLHF. Written as DNA, the CDR3 is TGTGCCAGCAGCTCTCCAGCTGGGACAGGGAGAGATTCACCCCTCCACTTT.

This chain joins TRBV4-2 and TRBJ1-1; TRBD1 is a possible D gene (5 bases). Germline assignment: CDR1 LGHNA and CDR2 YNFKEQ. The CDR3 extends over 14 amino acids. V shed 2 bases and J shed 4 bases, with 11 bases lying between them. CDR3: CASSQIQGSTEAFF. The CDR3, as DNA: TGTGCCAGCAGCCAAATTCAGGGCAGCACTGAAGCTTTCTTT.

The genes are TRBV6-1 and TRBJ2-5, with no clear D. The J call may not be correct, given that the DNA end is closer to TRBJ2-7. The germline V gene has CDR1 MNHNS and CDR2 SASEGT. The CDR3 sequence is 13 residues long. DNA for the CDR3: TGTGCCAGCAGCAGTATTATCTGGGACGAGCAGTACTTC. The encoded protein is CASSSIIWDEQYF.

This chain connects TRBV28 to TRBJ2-7; D ambiguous. Germline CDR1 MDHEN, CDR2 SYDVKM. This CDR3 region has 11 residues. The germline V and J ends were trimmed by 5 bases and 5 bases, with 7 bases remaining between them. The CDR3 spells CASSVTHEQYF. The CDR3 DNA reads TGTGCCAGCAGTGTTACTCACGAGCAGTACTTC.

The chain uses TRBV30 and TRBJ2-4, with D unclear. The CDR3 length is 14 residues. Germline lookup yields CDR1 GTSNPN and CDR2 SVGIG (reference sequence). The V end lost 7 bases, the J end lost 1 base, and 14 bases lay between the germline ends. Written as DNA, the CDR3 is TGTGCCTCTATGGGTGGTGCGGCCAAAAACATTCAGTACTTC. Translated: CASMGGAAKNIQYF.

This chain connects TRBV6-5 to TRBJ2-1; D is undetermined. Per the germline V gene, CDR1 is MNHEY and CDR2 is SVGAGI. The CDR3 runs to 15 residues. V was pared by 5 bases and J by 1 base, with 12 bases between. Here the CDR3 DNA reads TGTGCCAGCAGTCGTTTACCCACTTCCTACAATGAGCAGTTCTTC. It specifies CASSRLPTSYNEQFF.

The V gene is TRBV19, the J gene TRBJ1-5; 7 bases align to TRBD1. The CDR3 has 14 amino acids. Per germline, CDR1 LNHDA and CDR2 SQIVND (reference sequence). The V and J ends lost 5 bases and 4 bases, in that order; junction bases with no gene match: 5. This chain's CDR3 is CASSPGQFNQPQHF. The CDR3 DNA reads TGTGCCAGTAGTCCGGGACAGTTTAATCAGCCCCAGCATTTT.

This clone appeared once. The chain links TRBV15 to TRBJ2-5; D unclear. The J call may not be correct, given that the DNA end is closer to TRBJ2-7. CDR3 length equals 14 residues. CDR1 is LNHNV and CDR2 is YYDKDF in the germline V gene (reference sequence). The CDR3 sequence: CATSRGGVTYEQYF. The CDR3 nucleotides read TGTGCCACCAGCAGAGGTGGGGTCACCTACGAGCAGTACTTC.

The rearrangement joins TRBV5-6 to TRBJ2-2; D gene uncertain. Trimming left V 0 bases short and J 6 bases short, with 9 bases between. Germline CDR1 and CDR2: SGHDT and YYEEEE. This CDR3 spans 14 amino acids. The CDR3 DNA sequence: TGTGCCAGCAGCTTGGATCCTCGCTCCGGGGAGCTGTTTTTT. Translation gives CASSLDPRSGELFF.

The chain links TRBV5-1 to TRBJ1-1; no firm D call. From germline, CDR1 is SGHRS and CDR2 YFSETQ. Trimming pared 0 bases from V and 0 bases from J, leaving 6 bases between. CDR3 length equals 14 residues. CDR3: CASSLEALNTEAFF. In DNA, the CDR3 is TGCGCCAGCAGCTTGGAGGCCTTGAACACTGAAGCTTTCTTT.

The chain carries TRBV23-1 and TRBJ1-3; no clear D. TRBV23-1 is annotated as an ORF whose role is uncertain. Between the trimmed V and J ends, which lost 3 bases and 1 base, there was a span of 10 bases. The CDR3 spans 15 residues. CDR3 in DNA: TGCGCCAGCAGTCACGGCCCAACTTCTGGAAACACCATATATTTT. It yields the protein CASSHGPTSGNTIYF.

This clone was counted a few times. The CDR3 region is CASSLRSGGSSYNSPLHF. The CDR3 nucleotides are TGTGCCAGCAGCTTAAGGTCCGGGGGCAGCTCCTATAATTCACCCCTCCACTTT. The chain carries TRBV11-2 and TRBJ1-6; a weak D match, TRBD1 (6 bases). The CDR3 totals 18 residues. The V end lost 2 bases, the J end lost 0 bases, and 14 bases lay between the germline ends. Germline assignment: CDR1 SGHAT and CDR2 FQNNGV.

The CDR3: CASSPGQGEGYTF. CDR3 in DNA: TGTGCCAGCAGCCCTGGACAGGGGGAGGGCTACACCTTC. The V call is TRBV7-3, the J call TRBJ1-2, with TRBD1 identical over 10 bases. The length of the CDR3 is 13 residues. Germline CDR1 reads SGHTA; CDR2 reads FQGTGA. The ends lost 5 bases at V and 8 bases at J; junction bases unmatched: 5. Based on the CDR3 plus reference TRBV7-3 and TRBJ1-2, the full variable domain is GAGVSQTPSNKVTEKGKYVELRCDPISGHTALYWYRQSLGQGPEFLIYFQGTGAADDSGLPNDRFFAVRPEGSVSTLKIQRTERGDSAVYLCASSPGQGEGYTFGSGTRLTVV.

The V and J genes are TRBV4-1 and TRBJ2-1, with D perhaps TRBD1 (5 bases). The V gene's germline CDR1 is MGHRA and CDR2 YSYEKL. The V and J ends lost 0 bases and 0 bases respectively, with 9 bases between them. The CDR3 consists of 16 residues. CDR3 coding DNA: TGCGCCAGCAGCCAAGATATAGACAGCTCCTACAATGAGCAGTTCTTC. Amino acids: CASSQDIDSSYNEQFF.

The CDR3 nucleotides read TGTGCATGCCAGCCAGGGACAGCTTACAATGAGCAGTTCTTC. Its translation is CACQPGTAYNEQFF. The chain has TRBV19 and TRBJ2-1; 7 bases agree with TRBD1. Per the germline V gene, CDR1 is LNHDA and CDR2 is SQIVND (reference sequence). The CDR3 totals 14 residues.

CDR3 DNA: TGCGCCAGCAGCCCGAACTCAGGAGTTCTGGAAGATACGCAGTATTTT. Its translation: CASSPNSGVLEDTQYF. V and J are TRBV5-1 and TRBJ2-3; unclear D gene. CDR1 is SGHRS, CDR2 YFSETQ, per germline. The CDR3 extends over 16 amino acids. V was clipped by 4 bases and J by 5 bases, with 20 bases between them.